This T cell receptor beta chain was obtained from a study of OX40 agonist ivuxolimab in advanced cancers. Overall study results and limits: More expanded clones were found, on average, in CD8+ than in CD4+ T cells.

Comment on this clone: What it binds is not known.

Some clones are missing from TCRdb's copy, which holds only in-frame ones; the method was immunoSEQ multiplex PCR. The sample lists approximately 130,000 clones, 90% occurring once. The CDR3 consists of 15 residues. Trimming shortened V by 4 bases and J by 0 bases, and 11 bases separated the two germline ends. Germline-derived CDR1 and CDR2 are SGHNT and YYREEE (reference sequence). The chain employs TRBV5-4 and TRBJ1-3; D gene ambiguous. This specimen consisted of CD4+ or CD8+ T cells sorted from blood, obtained in a trial of the OX40 agonist ivuxolimab. The sequence derives from an adult with an advanced solid tumor such as melanoma, head and neck, liver or kidney cancer. The chain's CDR3 is CASSRGENSGNTIYF. The DNA of the CDR3 is TGTGCCAGCAGCCGGGGAGAGAACTCTGGAAACACCATATATTTT.